This is a list of T cell receptor beta chains from one sample in a study of blood T cell repertoires in COVID-19. Generated by immunoSEQ multiplex PCR, the TCRdb table keeps only in-frame clones and is missing some. Of approximately 130,000 clones listed, around 83% are singletons. Source material: peripheral blood. These receptors came from an elderly man with active or convalescent COVID-19. Each CDR3 is given with its conserved first and last residue. Fields, in order: clone size, D gene, J gene, V gene, CDR3 DNA, CDR3 protein. D genes are given only for firm matches. For some rows the clone size is stated as once, few or many, or as a class when expanded; others skip it.

NA,TRBD1,TRBJ1-1,TRBV18,TGTGCCAGCTCACCAACAGGGGAAACTGAAGCTTTCTTT,CASSPTGETEAFF
few,NA,TRBJ1-1,TRBV4-2,TGTGCCAGCAGCCAAGATTGGGGGGGGGATTGGACTGAAGCTTTCTTT,CASSQDWGGDWTEAFF
NA,NA,TRBJ1-1,TRBV29-1,TGCAGCGTCTCTGTAGCTCTTCGGAACACTGAAGCTTTCTTT,CSVSVALRNTEAFF
NA,NA,TRBJ1-1,TRBV11-1,TGTGCCAGCAGCTTAGCTCGCGCGAACACTGAAGCTTTCTTT,CASSLARANTEAFF
NA,TRBD2,TRBJ2-7,TRBV4-1,TGCGCCAGCAGCCATATAGCGGGGCCTACCTACGAGCAGTACTTC,CASSHIAGPTYEQYF
NA,NA,TRBJ1-5,TRBV30,TGTGCCTGGAGTGCAGACCGATCTTCGGGGGGTCAGCCCCAGCATTTT,CAWSADRSSGGQPQHF
once,TRBD1,TRBJ1-4,TRBV5-5,TGTGCCAGCAGCCCCCGCGGACAGGGGAATGAAAAACTGTTTTTT,CASSPRGQGNEKLFF
few,NA,TRBJ1-1,TRBV19,TGTGCCAGTAGTATAGTCGTGAGGACTGAAGCTTTCTTT,CASSIVVRTEAFF
NA,TRBD1,TRBJ2-3,TRBV5-6,TGTGCCAGCAGCCGAAGGGGGCGGACAGATACGCAGTATTTT,CASSRRGRTDTQYF
NA,NA,TRBJ1-5,TRBV6-6,TGTGCCAGCAGGGTCGGGATTAGCAATCAGCCCCAGCATTTT,CASRVGISNQPQHF
NA,TRBD1,TRBJ1-2,TRBV5-1,TGCGCCAGCAGCTTCCAGGGGGCTCCTAACTATGGCTACACCTTC,CASSFQGAPNYGYTF
NA,NA,TRBJ1-5,TRBV2,TGTGCCAGCACCCAGATGCGAGGGCCGGAAGAGCCCCAGCATTTT,CASTQMRGPEEPQHF
few,NA,TRBJ2-7,TRBV6-2/TRBV6-3,TGTGCCAGCAGCTACTACAGGGACGCGCAGTACTTC,CASSYYRDAQYF
NA,NA,TRBJ2-4,TRBV7-5,TGTGCCAGAAGCTTAGCAGGACAGGGGGGGGCCAAAAACATTCAGTACTTC,CARSLAGQGGAKNIQYF
NA,TRBD1,TRBJ2-7,TRBV2,TGTGCCAGCAGTGTGCCGGGACAGGGAAAGTACGAGCAGTACTTC,CASSVPGQGKYEQYF
few,TRBD1,TRBJ1-4,TRBV27,TGTGCCAGCAGGCTGGGACAGGGGAATGAAAAACTGTTTTTT,CASRLGQGNEKLFF
once,NA,TRBJ2-5,TRBV2,TGTGCCAGCAGCTCCGACAGCCAAGAGACCCAGTACTTC,CASSSDSQETQYF
once,TRBD1,TRBJ1-6,TRBV27,TGTGCCAGCAGCAAGGGGGCGGTGCATTCACCCCTCCACTTT,CASSKGAVHSPLHF
NA,TRBD1,TRBJ1-1,TRBV7-3,TGTGCCAGCAGCTCAGGGGGAATGAACACTGAAGCTTTCTTT,CASSSGGMNTEAFF
NA,NA,TRBJ2-5,TRBV7-2,TGTGCCAGCAGCTTAGGCCGAGAGGCCCAGTACTTC,CASSLGREAQYF
NA,NA,TRBJ1-1,TRBV12-3/TRBV12-4,TGTGCCAGCAGTTTTGGGCCACAGGTTGAAGCTTTCTTT,CASSFGPQVEAFF
NA,TRBD2,TRBJ2-1,TRBV6-5,TGTGCCAGCAGTAGCGGGGGGGCCTATACAGATGAGCAGTTCTTC,CASSSGGAYTDEQFF
once,TRBD1,TRBJ2-7,TRBV5-4,TGTGCCAGCAGAAGGGACAGCTCCTACGAGCAGTACTTC,CASRRDSSYEQYF
NA,NA,TRBJ2-5,TRBV7-8,TGTGCCAGCAGCTTACATGGGGGGGGCCGCGAAGAGACCCAGTACTTC,CASSLHGGGREETQYF
NA,NA,TRBJ1-1,TRBV12-3/TRBV12-4,TGTGCCAGCAGTGGGGACTACACTGAAGCTTTCTTT,CASSGDYTEAFF
NA,TRBD1,TRBJ1-6,TRBV6-5,TGTGCCAGCAGTTACTCGGGACAGATCTATAATTCACCCCTCCACTTT,CASSYSGQIYNSPLHF
NA,TRBD1,TRBJ2-1,TRBV2,TGTGCCAGCAACCGGGACAGCTCCTACAATGAGCAGTTCTTC,CASNRDSSYNEQFF
NA,NA,TRBJ1-4,TRBV19,TGTGCCAGTAGTATTGGGTCACTTACAGGACTGTTTTTT,CASSIGSLTGLFF
NA,TRBD1,TRBJ2-5,TRBV6-6,TGTGCCAGCAGGGGACTTATGCAGGGGGCCGTAACCCAGTACTTC,CASRGLMQGAVTQYF
NA,TRBD1,TRBJ2-6,TRBV9,TGTGCCAGCAGCGTCGGGACAGGGGGCCTGGGGGCCAACGTCCTGACTTTC,CASSVGTGGLGANVLTF
NA,TRBD2,TRBJ2-7,TRBV6-5,TGTGCCAGCAGTTACTCTAGCGGGTACGCCTACGAGCAGTACTTC,CASSYSSGYAYEQYF
NA,NA,TRBJ2-7,TRBV6-2/TRBV6-3,TGTGCCAGCAGTTTTCCCCAGGGGCGGTGGTACGAGCAGTACTTC,CASSFPQGRWYEQYF
NA,TRBD1,TRBJ1-5,TRBV29-1,TGCAGCGTTGAATTCCTCGGGGCAGGGGGGAGCAATCAGCCCCAGCATTTT,CSVEFLGAGGSNQPQHF
NA,TRBD1,TRBJ2-3,TRBV7-3,TGTGCCAGCAGCTTGGGGACAGGGAAGTCAGATACGCAGTATTTT,CASSLGTGKSDTQYF
NA,TRBD1,TRBJ2-2,TRBV2,TGTGCCAGCAGCGCCCTAGGACAGGGGGCCGGGGAGCTGTTTTTT,CASSALGQGAGELFF
NA,NA,TRBJ2-3,TRBV29-1,TGCAGCGTTAGCGAAGTAGGCGGCACAGATACGCAGTATTTT,CSVSEVGGTDTQYF
once,TRBD2,TRBJ2-7,TRBV19,TGTGCCAGTAGTCCCAGGGGTAGCGGGGACTCCTACGAGCAGTACTTC,CASSPRGSGDSYEQYF
few,TRBD1,TRBJ1-1,TRBV25-1,TGTGCCAGCAGTGTCACAGGGGGCATTAACACTGAAGCTTTCTTT,CASSVTGGINTEAFF
NA,NA,TRBJ1-5,TRBV18,TGTGCCAGCTCACCGGGGCCGAATCAGCCCCAGCATTTT,CASSPGPNQPQHF
NA,TRBD1,TRBJ2-7,TRBV18,TGTGCCAGCTCACCACCGGGACAGGGCTACGAGCAGTACTTC,CASSPPGQGYEQYF
NA,TRBD1,TRBJ2-3,TRBV19,TGTGCCAGTAGCCAACAGGGGGCGAGCACAGATACGCAGTATTTT,CASSQQGASTDTQYF
NA,NA,TRBJ2-6,TRBV6-6,TGTGCCAGCAGTTACTTGGTAGCGGGGGCCAACGTCCTGACTTTC,CASSYLVAGANVLTF
NA,NA,TRBJ1-2,TRBV11-2,TGTGCCAGCAGCCCAGTAGGGGTGAATAGCTATGGCTACACCTTC,CASSPVGVNSYGYTF
once,NA,TRBJ1-1,TRBV15,TGTGCCACCAGCAGTGCCTCCGGAGGTCGCTCTTTCTTT,CATSSASGGRSFF
NA,TRBD1,TRBJ1-3,TRBV10-3,TGTGCCACTTCGACAGGGCTCTCTGGAAACACCATATATTTT,CATSTGLSGNTIYF
once,NA,TRBJ2-3,TRBV18,TGTGCCAGCTCACCTAGAGACACAGATACGCAGTATTTT,CASSPRDTDTQYF
NA,TRBD1,TRBJ1-5,TRBV24-1,TGTGCCACCTCCGGACAGGGTAGCAATCAGCCCCAGCATTTT,CATSGQGSNQPQHF
once,NA,TRBJ1-3,TRBV9,TGTGCCAGCAGCGTTGACTCTTCTGGAAACACCATATATTTT,CASSVDSSGNTIYF
NA,NA,TRBJ2-2,TRBV27,TGTGCCAGCACCGCGGGGGCAGGCGCCGGGGAGCTGTTTTTT,CASTAGAGAGELFF
NA,NA,TRBJ1-2,TRBV6-5,TGTGCCAGCAGGGAGATTTACCCTAACTATGGCTACACCTTC,CASREIYPNYGYTF
NA,NA,TRBJ1-4,TRBV11-3,TGTGCCACCCTAGCTTCCGGGCCTAATGAAAAACTGTTTTTT,CATLASGPNEKLFF
once,NA,TRBJ2-7,TRBV11-3,TGTGCCAGCAGCTTGGGGGACAACTCCTACGAGCAGTACTTC,CASSLGDNSYEQYF